A single sample gave rise to the 21 T cell receptor beta chains below, sequenced in a study of T cells after yellow fever vaccination. MiXCR, applied by TCRdb to the 5' RACE reads, yields one record per CDR3 protein. The top ten clones hold approximately 0.49% of a sample with a few hundred thousand distinct CDR3 sequences, approximately 12% of them seen once. The sample here was CD4+ T cells sorted from PBMCs, taken 45 days after the yellow fever booster vaccination. Receptor source: a man aged 30-40 years who received the YFV17D yellow fever vaccine.

This clonotype was recorded a few times. The genes are TRBV20-1 and TRBJ2-1; 13 bases are a match to TRBD2. CDR1 and CDR2 from the germline V gene are DFQATT and SNEGSKA (reference sequence). The CDR3 sequence is 16 residues long. The junction had 8 bases not matched to a gene; V was cut back by 5 bases and J by 4 bases. Here the CDR3 reads CSAPRTSGSQYNEQFF. Here the CDR3 DNA reads TGCAGTGCTCCCAGGACTAGCGGGAGTCAGTACAATGAGCAGTTCTTC.

The genes are TRBV20-1 and TRBJ2-3; 8 bases fit TRBD2. This CDR3 is built from 14 residues. Trimming at V came to 6 bases and at J to 2 bases, leaving 7 bases not matched to a gene. CDR1 and CDR2 (germline): DFQATT, SNEGSKA (reference sequence). In DNA, the CDR3 is TGCAGTGCCAGCAGCGGGAGTCTCACAGATACGCAGTATTTT. Encoded protein: CSASSGSLTDTQYF.

This clonotype came up a few times. CDR3 sequence: CASSLLWTSGRGGTDTQYF. CDR3 in DNA: TGTGCCAGCAGCTTACTTTGGACTAGCGGGAGAGGAGGCACAGATACGCAGTATTTT. This chain connects TRBV11-2 to TRBJ2-3, with TRBD2 identical over 13 bases. The CDR3 is 19 amino acids. Trimming at V came to 2 bases and at J to 1 base, leaving 9 bases not matched to a gene. From germline, CDR1 is SGHAT and CDR2 FQNNGV.

The rearrangement joins TRBV7-3 to TRBJ2-3; TRBD2 agrees at 7 bases. Trimming removed 5 bases from V and 2 bases from J; junction bases left unmatched: 10. This CDR3 has 16 amino acids. The germline CDR1 and CDR2 sequences are SGHTA and FQGTGA. CDR3 amino acids: CASSPGPSGPTDTQYF. DNA for the CDR3: TGTGCCAGCAGCCCGGGGCCTAGCGGTCCCACAGATACGCAGTATTTT.

The chain combines TRBV5-1 with TRBJ2-7; D gene unclear. The CDR3 is 16 amino acids. Trimming took 4 bases from V and 1 from J, leaving 18 bases between them. Germline CDR1 is SGHRS and CDR2 is YFSETQ. CDR3 protein: CASSPADRAKSYEQYF. The CDR3 DNA reads as TGCGCCAGCAGCCCTGCGGATCGGGCTAAATCCTACGAGCAGTACTTC. Combining the CDR3 with reference TRBV5-1 and TRBJ2-7 gives the whole variable domain KAGVTQTPRYLIKTRGQQVTLSCSPISGHRSVSWYQQTPGQGLQFLFEYFSETQRNKGNFPGRFSGRQFSNSRSEMNVSTLELGDSALYLCASSPADRAKSYEQYFGPGTRLTVT.

This clonotype has just a few counts. V gene TRBV5-6 combines with J gene TRBJ1-1; 7 bases are a match to TRBD1. CDR1 and CDR2 from the germline V gene are SGHDT and YYEEEE. This CDR3 spans 16 amino acids. V shed 2 bases, J shed 4 bases, and the junction held 11 bases outside the gene matches. The CDR3 here is CASSFERGGGVTEAFF. In DNA, the CDR3 is TGTGCCAGCAGCTTCGAACGGGGAGGGGGCGTCACTGAAGCTTTCTTT.

The chain employs TRBV12-5 and TRBJ1-1; tentatively, D is TRBD1 (5 bases). This CDR3 has 15 amino acids. CDR1 and CDR2 from the germline V gene are LGHNT and FRNRAP. Trimming shortened V by 2 bases and J by 4 bases, and 14 bases separated the two germline ends. The CDR3 bases are TGTGCTAGTGGTTTGACAGGAGTGAGGACCACTGAAGCTTTCTTT. Its protein product is CASGLTGVRTTEAFF.

This chain links TRBV3-1 with TRBJ2-5; TRBD2 matches at 13 bases. Germline CDR1 reads LGHDT; CDR2 reads YNNKEL (reference sequence). V gave up 11 bases and J gave up 3 bases; unmatched junction bases: 21. CDR3 length equals 19 residues. The CDR3 loop is CAFTEPGLAGPLGEETQYF. The CDR3 DNA sequence: TGTGCCTTCACCGAACCGGGACTAGCGGGGCCTCTTGGGGAAGAGACCCAGTACTTC.

In its sample, this clonotype was seen many times. The J gene is TRBJ2-7, the V gene TRBV10-2, with D perhaps matching TRBD1 or TRBD2 (5 bases each). The V and J ends lost 7 bases and 4 bases respectively, with 14 bases between them. The CDR3 spans 13 residues. Germline V CDR1 and CDR2: WSHSY, SAAADI. The CDR3 loop reads CASTRDPKYEQYF. The CDR3 DNA follows: TGCGCCAGCACTAGGGACCCTAAATACGAGCAGTACTTC.

There are many counts of this clonotype. The chain combines TRBV6-2 or TRBV6-3 with TRBJ2-4; D is ambiguous. Trimming took off 6 bases at V and 1 base at J, with 13 bases between the two ends. The CDR3 extends over 15 amino acids. Germline V CDR1 and CDR2: MNHEY, SVGEGT. CDR3 DNA sequence: TGTGCCAGCAGGCCGATCCGATCCGCCAAAAACATTCAGTACTTC. This gives the protein CASRPIRSAKNIQYF.

This clonotype was picked up a small number of times. V gene TRBV4-3 combines with J gene TRBJ2-3; tentative D call: TRBD1 (6 bases). The CDR3 totals 19 residues. Germline values: CDR1 LGHNA, CDR2 YSLEER. Deletions cut 2 bases from V and 3 bases from J, with 24 bases between. CDR3 loop: CASSQRLIGDRSETDTQYF. The DNA of the CDR3 is TGCGCCAGCAGCCAACGGCTCATAGGCGACAGGAGTGAAACAGATACGCAGTATTTT.

This clonotype was picked up a small number of times. The chain couples TRBV28 to TRBJ2-3; D perhaps matches TRBD2 (5 bases). The CDR3 spans 15 residues. Between the trimmed V and J ends, which lost 5 bases and 2 bases, there was a span of 14 bases. Per germline, CDR1 MDHEN and CDR2 SYDVKM. CDR3 coding DNA: TGTGCCAGCAGTGCCCCAGCGGACCTCACAGATACGCAGTATTTT. Its translation is CASSAPADLTDTQYF.

The chain combines TRBV7-9 with TRBJ2-3, with D unclear. The CDR3 is 15 residues long. Germline V gene lookup returns CDR1 SEHNR and CDR2 FQNEAQ (reference sequence). V was cut by 4 bases and J by 3 bases, with 14 bases left in between. Written as DNA, the CDR3 is TGTGCCAGCAGCTCACCGCGTGCCGAGACAGATACGCAGTATTTT. Translating gives CASSSPRAETDTQYF.

The rearrangement uses TRBV9 and TRBJ2-1; TRBD2 matches at 9 bases. The CDR3 covers 18 residues. The V gene end was trimmed by 3 bases and the J gene end by 2 bases; junction bases not matched to a gene: 12. Germline values: CDR1 SGDLS, CDR2 YYNGEE. CDR3 DNA: TGTGCCAGCAGCGCCGGGACAGCGGGAGGTGGCACCTACAATGAGCAGTTCTTC. Protein sequence: CASSAGTAGGGTYNEQFF.

The rearrangement joins TRBV5-1 to TRBJ1-2; no reliable D call. CDR1 SGHRS and CDR2 YFSETQ come from the germline V gene. V shed 2 bases and J shed 0 bases, with 11 bases lying between them. The CDR3 is made up of 15 amino acids. Here the CDR3 DNA reads TGCGCCAGCAGCTTTATCGGAACGTCTAACTATGGCTACACCTTC. Protein sequence: CASSFIGTSNYGYTF.

This clonotype was detected only a few times. This chain connects TRBV29-1 to TRBJ2-5; TRBD2 matches at 10 bases. Germline CDR1 reads SQVTM; CDR2 reads ANQGSEA. V dropped 5 bases and J dropped 1; count of bases not matched to a gene: 4. This CDR3 is 14 amino acids long. The CDR3 nucleotides are TGCAGCGTTTCTAGCGGGAGACTCCAAGAGACCCAGTACTTC. Encoded protein: CSVSSGRLQETQYF.

This clonotype occurred a few times. V and J are TRBV5-5 and TRBJ2-2; the D call may be TRBD1 or TRBD2 (5 bases each). CDR3 length equals 16 residues. Germline V CDR1 and CDR2: SGHKS, YYEKEE (reference sequence). V lost 3 bases and J lost 6, with 18 bases in between. Written as DNA, the CDR3 is TGTGCCAGCAGCTCGATTGGGGGAGATAGGGCCGGGGAGCTGTTTTTT. Translation gives CASSSIGGDRAGELFF.

The CDR3 spells CASSSLSGGSFETQYF. CDR3 coding DNA: TGTGCCAGCAGTAGCCTCTCGGGGGGGTCTTTCGAGACCCAGTACTTC. The rearrangement uses TRBV12-3 or TRBV12-4 and TRBJ2-5; 8 positions match TRBD2. The CDR3 consists of 16 residues. With 5 bases clipped from V and 5 bases from J, the junction kept 13 bases outside the gene matches.

The sample holds a few counts of this clonotype. The V and J genes are TRBV6-1 and TRBJ2-3; D possibly corresponds to TRBD2 (6 bases). Germline lookup yields CDR1 MNHNS and CDR2 SASEGT. There are 13 residues in the CDR3. Between the trimmed V and J ends, which lost 8 bases and 4 bases, there was a span of 13 bases. The CDR3 DNA reads as TGTGCCAGCCGGGACTTACTGGCAGATACGCAGTATTTT. It translates to CASRDLLADTQYF.

In its sample, this clonotype was seen once. The chain carries TRBV30 and TRBJ2-1; D gene uncertain. V was clipped by 8 bases and J by 4 bases, with 12 bases between them. The length of the CDR3 is 12 residues. Germline assignment: CDR1 GTSNPN and CDR2 SVGIG (reference sequence). This CDR3 is CAHRLPYNEQFF. The CDR3 region has the DNA TGTGCCCATCGGTTGCCATACAATGAGCAGTTCTTC.

This clonotype was recorded a few times. This rearrangement joins TRBV20-1 to TRBJ2-7; TRBD2 matches 13 bases. The trim removed 6 bases at V and 4 bases at J, leaving 9 bases unmatched. The length of the CDR3 is 15 residues. Per germline, CDR1 DFQATT and CDR2 SNEGSKA (reference sequence). CDR3 in amino acids: CSARLAGGYPYEQYF. The CDR3 DNA reads TGCAGTGCGAGACTAGCGGGAGGATACCCGTACGAGCAGTACTTC.